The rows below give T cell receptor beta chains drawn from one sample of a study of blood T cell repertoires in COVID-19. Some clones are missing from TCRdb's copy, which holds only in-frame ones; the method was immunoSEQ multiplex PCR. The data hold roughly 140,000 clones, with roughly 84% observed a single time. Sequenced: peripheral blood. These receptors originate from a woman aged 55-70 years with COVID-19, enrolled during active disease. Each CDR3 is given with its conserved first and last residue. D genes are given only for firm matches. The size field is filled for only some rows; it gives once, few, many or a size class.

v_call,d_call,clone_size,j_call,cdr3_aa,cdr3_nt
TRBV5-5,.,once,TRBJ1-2,CASSLEVRGNYGYTF,TGTGCCAGCAGCTTGGAGGTCAGGGGAAACTATGGCTACACCTTC
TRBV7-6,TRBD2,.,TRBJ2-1,CASSPELAVAYNEQFF,TGTGCCAGCAGCCCCGAACTAGCGGTTGCCTACAATGAGCAGTTCTTC
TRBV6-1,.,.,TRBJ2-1,CASSDLSVNSVNEQFF,TGTGCCAGCAGTGACCTCTCGGTAAATTCGGTAAATGAGCAGTTCTTC
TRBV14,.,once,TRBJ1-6,CASSQDVLAGELNSPLHF,TGTGCCAGCAGCCAAGATGTACTGGCCGGGGAGCTTAATTCACCCCTCCACTTT
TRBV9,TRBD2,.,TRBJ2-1,CASSVGLAGGRWNEQFF,TGTGCCAGCAGCGTAGGGCTAGCGGGGGGGCGCTGGAATGAGCAGTTCTTC
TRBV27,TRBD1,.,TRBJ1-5,CASSLTRTGVDQPQHF,TGTGCCAGCAGTTTAACCCGGACAGGGGTGGATCAGCCCCAGCATTTT
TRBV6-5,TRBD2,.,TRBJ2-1,CATIPRAAGDNEQFF,TGTGCCACCATTCCGAGGGCAGCGGGAGACAATGAGCAGTTCTTC
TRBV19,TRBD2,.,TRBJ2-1,CASMQLAGANEQFF,TGTGCCAGTATGCAGCTAGCGGGAGCCAATGAGCAGTTCTTC
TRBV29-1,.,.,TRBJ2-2,CSVGGLSFTGELFF,TGCAGCGTTGGTGGGCTGAGCTTCACCGGGGAGCTGTTTTTT
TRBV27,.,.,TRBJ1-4,CASRSNEKLFF,TGTGCCAGCAGGAGTAATGAAAAACTGTTTTTT
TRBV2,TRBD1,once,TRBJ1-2,CASTSRGTGFPRGYTF,TGTGCCAGCACCTCTCGAGGGACAGGCTTCCCTAGGGGCTACACCTTC
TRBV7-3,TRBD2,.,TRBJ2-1,CASSQGTSGSNEQFF,TGTGCCAGCAGCCAGGGGACTAGCGGGAGCAATGAGCAGTTCTTC
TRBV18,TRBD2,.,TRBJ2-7,CASSRRGLADTYEQYF,TGTGCCAGCTCACGCCGGGGACTAGCGGACACCTACGAGCAGTACTTC
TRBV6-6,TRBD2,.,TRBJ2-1,CASSPGGEQFF,TGTGCCAGCAGTCCGGGGGGTGAGCAGTTCTTC
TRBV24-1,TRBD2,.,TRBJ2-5,CATSDPPGTSGRETQYF,TGTGCCACCAGTGATCCTCCGGGGACTAGCGGGAGAGAGACCCAGTACTTC
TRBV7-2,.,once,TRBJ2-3,CASSLDVRGGAYTQYF,TGTGCCAGCAGCTTAGACGTTCGTGGGGGGGCCTATACGCAGTATTTT
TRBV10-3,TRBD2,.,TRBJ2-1,CAIRGRRAGANEQFF,TGTGCCATCAGGGGTCGTAGAGCGGGAGCAAATGAGCAGTTCTTC
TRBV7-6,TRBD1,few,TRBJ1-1,CASSKRQGAEAFF,TGTGCCAGCAGCAAAAGACAGGGGGCTGAAGCTTTCTTT
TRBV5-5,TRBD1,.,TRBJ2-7,CASSLGWDRGWEQYF,TGTGCCAGCAGCTTGGGTTGGGACAGGGGGTGGGAGCAGTACTTC
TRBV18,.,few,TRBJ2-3,CASSPFGQGEQYF,TGTGCCAGCTCCCCCTTCGGGCAGGGCGAGCAGTATTTT
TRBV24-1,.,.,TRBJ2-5,CATSGGSQETQYF,TGTGCCACCAGTGGTGGGAGTCAGGAGACCCAGTACTTC
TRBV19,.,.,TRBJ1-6,CATQGSYNSPLHF,TGTGCCACCCAGGGGTCCTATAATTCACCCCTCCACTTT
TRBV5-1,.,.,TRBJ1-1,CASSFGGGTEAFF,TGCGCCAGCAGCTTTGGGGGAGGCACTGAAGCTTTCTTT
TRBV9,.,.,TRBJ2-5,CASGGIRGPWETQYF,TGTGCCAGCGGCGGTATAAGGGGTCCTTGGGAGACCCAGTACTTC
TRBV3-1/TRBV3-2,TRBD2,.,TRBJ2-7,CASSHRGSGISYEQYF,TGTGCCAGCAGCCATAGGGGTAGCGGGATTTCCTACGAGCAGTACTTC
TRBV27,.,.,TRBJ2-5,CASSFSPSGDQETQYF,TGTGCCAGCAGTTTTTCTCCTTCAGGGGACCAAGAGACCCAGTACTTC
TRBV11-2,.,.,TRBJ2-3,CASSSFRGADTQYF,TGTGCCAGCAGCTCATTCAGGGGGGCCGATACGCAGTATTTT
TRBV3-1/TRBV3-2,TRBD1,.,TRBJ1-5,CASSQNPGTGGNQPQHF,TGTGCCAGCAGCCAAAACCCCGGGACAGGGGGCAATCAGCCCCAGCATTTT
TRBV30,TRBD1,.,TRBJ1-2,CAWTRGQAVYGYTF,TGTGCCTGGACCAGGGGACAGGCCGTCTATGGCTACACCTTC
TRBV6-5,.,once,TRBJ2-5,CASSYPQGETQYF,TGTGCCAGCAGTTACCCCCAGGGAGAGACCCAGTACTTC
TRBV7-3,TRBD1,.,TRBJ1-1,CASSQDRRLNTEAFF,TGTGCCAGCAGCCAGGACAGGAGATTGAACACTGAAGCTTTCTTT
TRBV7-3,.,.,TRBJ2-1,CASSLLTLSSYNEQFF,TGTGCCAGCAGCTTGCTTACCTTGAGCTCCTACAATGAGCAGTTCTTC
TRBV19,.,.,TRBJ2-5,CASSIVAVGETQYF,TGTGCCAGTAGTATAGTAGCGGTAGGAGAGACCCAGTACTTC
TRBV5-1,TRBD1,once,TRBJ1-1,CASSLGLLTGDTEAFF,TGCGCCAGCAGCTTGGGCCTCCTAACAGGGGACACTGAAGCTTTCTTT
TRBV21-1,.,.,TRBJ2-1,CASSKALGQERNEQFF,TGTGCCAGCAGCAAAGCGCTTGGACAGGAGCGGAATGAGCAGTTCTTC
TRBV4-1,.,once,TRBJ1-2,CASSQVRRARAYGYTF,TGCGCCAGCAGCCAAGTGAGGAGGGCGCGGGCCTATGGCTACACCTTC
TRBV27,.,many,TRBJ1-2,CASSPTGSSLYGYTF,TGTGCCAGCAGTCCGACCGGGTCCAGCCTCTATGGCTACACCTTC
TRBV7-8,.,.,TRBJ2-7,CASSRGHPYEQYF,TGTGCCAGCAGCCGAGGACACCCCTACGAGCAGTACTTC
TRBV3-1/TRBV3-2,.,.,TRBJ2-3,CASSQGGPTDTQYF,TGTGCCAGCAGCCAAGGGGGGCCCACAGATACGCAGTATTTT
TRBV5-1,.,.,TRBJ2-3,CASSWSSADTQYF,TGCGCCAGCAGCTGGAGTTCGGCAGATACGCAGTATTTT
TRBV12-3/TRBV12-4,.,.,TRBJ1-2,CASSLAEGYTF,TGTGCCAGCAGTTTAGCGGAGGGCTACACCTTC
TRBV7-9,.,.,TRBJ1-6,CASSLARTVTSNNSPLHF,TGTGCCAGCAGCCTAGCACGGACAGTTACCTCCAATAATTCACCCCTCCACTTT
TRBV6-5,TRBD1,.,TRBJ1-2,CASAYRGTGYTF,TGTGCCAGCGCCTACAGGGGTACTGGCTACACCTTC
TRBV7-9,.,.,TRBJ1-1,CASKAGANTEAFF,TGTGCCAGCAAAGCGGGGGCAAACACTGAAGCTTTCTTT
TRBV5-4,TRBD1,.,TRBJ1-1,CASSLDRGQYTEAFF,TGTGCCAGCAGCTTGGACAGGGGGCAATATACTGAAGCTTTCTTT
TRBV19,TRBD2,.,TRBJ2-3,CATWTSGQGDTQYF,TGTGCCACCTGGACTAGCGGCCAGGGAGACACGCAGTATTTT